The entry below gives a single T cell receptor (beta chain) sequence along with its context. What antigen it recognizes has not been identified. Per-base quality was not reported, and no clone a single base away is much larger than it. The data derive from a study of shared T cell receptors in the human thymus (dated by TCRdb to the early 2020s). For context, the study as a whole: The study examined how the human thymus generates shared, self-reactive T-cell receptor alpha chains.

The library was generated by the immunoSEQ multiplex PCR assay. TCRdb took this table from immuneACCESS and kept in-frame rearrangements with V and J called. Such tables lack part of the clones; where checked against another copy, unresolved V genes explain under half of the gap, and the rest is unexplained. Recorded for this sample are about 660,000 clones; over 75% of them occurred a single time. The top ten clones comprise around 0.0099% of the sample. The germline V gene (reference sequence) supplies CDR1 MNHEY and CDR2 SMNVEV. The CDR3 has 13 amino acids, counting the end cysteine and phenylalanine. The sequence is cut down to CDR3 DNA, 39 bases in frame from base 1. V and J lose 6 bases and 7 bases, and a span of 12 bases separates them. This sample also belongs to another study, concerning human thymus T cells. As the second paper documents: Immunologically healthy infants undergoing open corrective cardiac surgery for congenital heart defects in Finland were used as donors. Thymus tissue was collected as surgical resects that were removed during corrective cardiac surgery. Biased V and J gene segment usage appeared to be present in both thymic and peripheral blood repertoires. Highly overlapping thymic TCR repertoires among unrelated individuals were reported in the related research. The study characterized TCR alpha and beta repertoires from seven to nine infant thymus samples and a few related peripheral blood samples. The infant donors were roughly 7 to 244 days old, and the cohort included more than five males and a couple of females. Thymocytes were released mechanically from tissue and stored at -70 °C as pellets of about 9.5-32 million cells. Genomic DNA was extracted from frozen cell pellets with a QIAsymphony instrument. The immunoSEQ multiplex PCR assay was used to amplify the TCRB and TCRAD loci from a standardized amount of quality-controlled genomic DNA. The amplicons spanned the V(D)J region and were long enough to cover the CDR3 and allow V and J genes to be identified. Amplicon sequencing was performed on an Illumina platform through the commercial immunoSEQ service. Corrections for primer bias and sequencing errors followed previously described methods, while TCRAD and TCRB definitions were based on the IMGT database. Analysis of the repertoires was done with immunoSEQ Analyzer 3.0 and VDJTools and included basic statistics, V/J segment usage, diversity estimates, rarefaction and pairwise overlap. To estimate diversity, the Chao1, ChaoE, Efron-Thisted, Shannon and inverse Simpson indices were applied, and diversity was also estimated on datasets down-sampled to the smallest sample. For repertoire overlap, CDR3 nucleotide sequence, V gene and J gene had to match strictly, and clustering was done by Jaccard-based multidimensional scaling. On average, thymus samples yielded roughly 800,000 unique TCRB clonotypes, whereas blood samples yielded about 80,000.

What was sequenced was thymocytes. This chain is built from TRBV27 and TRBJ1-4; the D segment could be TRBD1, given 5 matching bases. The TCR sequence derives from a boy under two years old with a congenital heart defect. Donor details come from another sample of the same person, matched by shared clones. This receptor has the CDR3 CASSLLGGEKLFF. In nucleotides, the sequence is TGTGCCAGCAGCCTCCTCGGGGGTGAAAAACTGTTTTTT.